The 32 T cell receptor beta chains presented below share a single source sample, sequenced in a study of blood T cell repertoires in COVID-19 (dated by TCRdb to 2018 to 2020). The library was made by the immunoSEQ multiplex PCR assay. TCRdb holds this immuneACCESS table with in-frame rearrangements only. Some clones are missing; in checked studies, unresolved V genes explain under half, and the rest has no known cause. Within this sample are 110,000 to 150,000 clones, with around 84% of them counted one time only. The top ten clonotypes cover approximately 10% of the sample. Sequencing was carried out using peripheral blood. Receptors were obtained from a man aged 60 to 69 with active or convalescent COVID-19.

This clone was picked up a small number of times. The rearrangement links TRBV5-1 to TRBJ2-1; 15 bases are a match to TRBD2. From germline, CDR1 is SGHRS and CDR2 YFSETQ. V was pared by 4 bases and J by 4 bases, with 6 bases of the junction left unmatched. The CDR3 sequence is 17 residues long. The CDR3 loop reads CASSPSGLAGGYNEQFF. Written as DNA, the CDR3 is TGCGCCAGCAGCCCCTCCGGACTAGCGGGAGGGTACAATGAGCAGTTCTTC.

This rearrangement joins TRBV27 to TRBJ2-7; D is uncertain. This CDR3 spans 13 amino acids. Germline V gene lookup returns CDR1 MNHEY and CDR2 SMNVEV (reference sequence). Trimming took 3 bases from V and 3 from J, leaving 9 bases between them. The CDR3 here is CASSFGQSYEQYF. Here the CDR3 DNA reads TGTGCCAGCAGTTTTGGGCAGAGCTACGAGCAGTACTTC.

The chain carries TRBV10-2 and TRBJ1-4; 9 nucleotides align to TRBD1. Trimming removed 2 bases from V and 8 bases from J; junction bases left unmatched: 3. The CDR3 has 14 residues. Per germline, CDR1 WSHSY and CDR2 SAAADI. This CDR3 reads CASSETGGHEKLFF. As DNA, the CDR3 is TGCGCCAGCAGTGAGACAGGGGGCCACGAAAAACTGTTTTTT.

This chain uses TRBV18 with TRBJ1-1, with D uncertain. The CDR3 totals 15 residues. CDR1 and CDR2 from the germline V gene are KGHSH and LQKENI. Deletions cut 2 bases from V and 0 bases from J, with 10 bases between. The chain's CDR3 is CASSPSDGMNTEAFF. CDR3 in DNA: TGTGCCAGCTCACCATCAGACGGGATGAACACTGAAGCTTTCTTT.

The CDR3 protein is CATQREGLSYEQYV. The CDR3 DNA sequence: TGCGCCACACAGCGGGAGGGCCTCTCCTACGAGCAGTACGTC. This sequence joins TRBV10-2 and TRBJ2-7; 10 nucleotides match TRBD2. Germline CDR1 reads WSHSY; CDR2 reads SAAADI. The CDR3 extends over 14 amino acids. After removal of 10 bases from V and 0 bases from J, the junction contained 6 bases not matched to a gene.

In DNA, the CDR3 is TGCAGTGCTAGTCGGGACACTGAAGCTTTCTTT. This gives the protein CSASRDTEAFF. The gene calls are TRBV20-1 and TRBJ1-1; no firm D call. Germline V gives CDR1 DFQATT, CDR2 SNEGSKA (reference sequence). Trimming shortened V by 3 bases and J by 3 bases, and 5 bases separated the two germline ends. The CDR3 loop spans 11 amino acids.

This chain joins TRBV15 and TRBJ1-1, with 7 bases fitting TRBD1. This CDR3 has 18 residues. V shed 1 base, J shed 1 base, and the junction held 12 bases outside the gene matches. Germline assignment: CDR1 LNHNV and CDR2 YYDKDF (reference sequence). CDR3 coding DNA: TGTGCCACCAGCAGAGGGGGCACAGGGGTGACCTGGAACACTGAAGCTTTCTTT. This translates into CATSRGGTGVTWNTEAFF.

The genes are TRBV3-1 (or the pseudogene TRBV3-2) and TRBJ2-1; D not resolved. This CDR3 region has 15 residues. V was trimmed by 1 base and J by 5 bases, leaving 12 bases between them. Germline V lookup: CDR1 LGHDT, CDR2 YNNKEL (reference sequence). CDR3 amino acids: CASSQVGSANNEQFF. In DNA, the CDR3 is TGTGCCAGCAGCCAAGTTGGGTCAGCGAACAATGAGCAGTTCTTC.

This clone was seen once. The chain employs TRBV30 and TRBJ2-5; 8 bases line up with TRBD1. The trim removed 5 bases at V and 4 bases at J, leaving 3 bases unmatched. The V gene's germline CDR1 is GTSNPN and CDR2 SVGIG (reference sequence). The CDR3 runs 12 residues. CDR3 protein: CAWDDRGETQYF. The CDR3 DNA reads TGTGCCTGGGATGACAGGGGAGAGACCCAGTACTTC.

The CDR3 DNA follows: TGTGCCAGCAGTTACTCGAATTCTCCGCGGGCCGGGGAGCTGTTTTTT. It specifies CASSYSNSPRAGELFF. The gene calls are TRBV6-5 and TRBJ2-2; maybe TRBD2 (5 bases). The CDR3 runs 16 residues. The germline V and J ends were trimmed by 0 bases and 6 bases, with 14 bases remaining between them. Germline-derived CDR1 and CDR2 are MNHEY and SVGAGI.

This chain connects TRBV7-9 to TRBJ1-5; 7 nucleotides agree with TRBD1. In germline, CDR1 is SEHNR, CDR2 FQNEAQ (reference sequence). The CDR3 sequence is 13 residues long. V was clipped by 4 bases and J by 4 bases; unmatched bases: 1. The CDR3 region is CASSSTGNQPQHF. In nucleotides, the CDR3 is TGTGCCAGCAGCTCGACAGGGAATCAGCCCCAGCATTTT.

The rearrangement uses TRBV24-1 and TRBJ1-2; D gene ambiguous. The CDR3 runs 13 residues. Per germline, CDR1 KGHDR and CDR2 SFDVKD. V was cut by 3 bases and J by 6 bases, with 10 bases left in between. The CDR3 region has the DNA TGTGCCACCAGTGATGGTTACAACGATGGCTACACCTTC. This gives the protein CATSDGYNDGYTF.

V and J are TRBV15 and TRBJ2-3; D call uncertain. This CDR3 has 15 residues. Germline loops: CDR1 LNHNV, CDR2 YYDKDF (reference sequence). Trimming shortened V by 0 bases and J by 1 base, and 8 bases separated the two germline ends. The CDR3 DNA is TGTGCCACCAGCAGAGAAACTATGCGCACAGATACGCAGTATTTT. It specifies CATSRETMRTDTQYF.

This clone has only a few counts. This chain connects TRBV19 to TRBJ2-6; tentative D call: TRBD2 (6 bases). The CDR3 consists of 17 residues. Germline V CDR1 and CDR2: LNHDA, SQIVND (reference sequence). V was clipped by 3 bases and J by 1 base, with 13 bases between them. The CDR3 loop reads CASSIWRAGSGANVLTF. The CDR3 nucleotides read TGTGCCAGTAGTATCTGGAGGGCCGGGTCTGGGGCCAACGTCCTGACTTTC.

The V gene is TRBV5-6, the J gene TRBJ1-2; TRBD1 agrees at 9 bases. V lost 3 bases to trimming and J lost 2 bases; unmatched junction nucleotides: 11. Germline values: CDR1 SGHDT, CDR2 YYEEEE. CDR3 length: 17 residues. This CDR3 reads CASSSPTRTGENYGYTF. In DNA, the CDR3 is TGTGCCAGCAGCTCCCCCACCAGGACAGGGGAGAACTATGGCTACACCTTC.

The V gene is TRBV5-4, the J gene TRBJ2-5; 7 bases map to TRBD1. The germline V gene has CDR1 SGHNT and CDR2 YYREEE (reference sequence). V gave up 4 bases and J gave up 0 bases; unmatched junction bases: 6. This CDR3 is 15 amino acids long. The CDR3 protein is CASSPGTANQETQYF. The CDR3, as DNA: TGTGCCAGCAGCCCGGGGACAGCTAACCAAGAGACCCAGTACTTC. The full variable domain, completed using reference TRBV5-4 and TRBJ2-5, is ETGVTQSPTHLIKTRGQQVTLRCSSQSGHNTVSWYQQALGQGPQFIFQYYREEENGRGNFPPRFSGLQFPNYSSELNVNALELDDSALYLCASSPGTANQETQYFGPGTRLLVL.

The chain is built from TRBV27 and TRBJ1-1, with a weak D call TRBD1 (5 bases). Trimming removed 2 bases at V and 3 bases at J, with 7 bases between. This CDR3 is 13 amino acids long. Germline V CDR1 and CDR2: MNHEY, SMNVEV (reference sequence). CDR3 sequence: CASSLDSHTEAFF. The CDR3, as DNA: TGTGCCAGCAGTTTAGACAGCCACACTGAAGCTTTCTTT.

The chain has TRBV9 and TRBJ1-5; D unclear. With 4 bases removed from V and 6 bases from J, the gap between germline ends came to 17 bases. CDR1 is SGDLS, CDR2 YYNGEE, per germline. This CDR3 comprises 15 residues. CDR3: CASSPTGYLGQPQHF. The DNA for the CDR3 is TGTGCCAGCAGCCCTACGGGGTATCTAGGTCAGCCCCAGCATTTT.

The chain couples TRBV5-4 to TRBJ2-7; no firm D call. V was pared by 1 base and J by 3 bases, with 11 bases between. Germline CDR1 and CDR2: SGHNT and YYREEE (reference sequence). The CDR3 extends over 14 amino acids. As DNA, the CDR3 is TGTGCCAGCAGCTTGACCTACGCAAGCTACGAGCAGTACTTC. Encoded protein: CASSLTYASYEQYF.

The J gene is TRBJ2-7, the V gene TRBV18; a weak D match, TRBD1 (6 bases). This CDR3 has 14 residues. Germline V gene sequence: CDR1 KGHSH, CDR2 LQKENI. V was cut by 3 bases and J by 2 bases, with 11 bases left in between. Here the CDR3 reads CASSPFQGPYEQYF. In DNA form, the CDR3 reads TGTGCCAGCTCACCTTTTCAGGGGCCCTACGAGCAGTACTTC.

This chain joins TRBV5-1 and TRBJ2-1, with 8 nucleotides matching TRBD1. Germline trimming cut 3 bases from V and 9 bases from J; bases unmatched to any gene: 14. Per the germline V gene, CDR1 is SGHRS and CDR2 is YFSETQ. This CDR3 has 16 amino acids. In nucleotides, the CDR3 is TGCGCCAGCAGCTATGACGGACAGGGTTCAGGTGGTGAGCAGTTCTTC. As protein: CASSYDGQGSGGEQFF.

This clone showed up just a few times. The chain combines TRBV4-1 with TRBJ2-1; the match to TRBD2 covers 9 bases. With V trimmed by 0 bases and J by 5 bases, 8 bases remained unmatched. CDR1 and CDR2 from the germline V gene are MGHRA and YSYEKL. The CDR3 spans 17 residues. The CDR3 region is CASSQDGARGGHNEQFF. The CDR3 DNA is TGCGCCAGCAGCCAAGATGGGGCGCGGGGGGGCCACAATGAGCAGTTCTTC.

The V and J genes are TRBV25-1 and TRBJ2-5, with D maybe TRBD1 (5 bases). Trimming removed 3 bases at V and 2 bases at J, with 16 bases between. CDR3 length: 16 residues. The germline V gene has CDR1 MGHDK and CDR2 SYGVNS. The CDR3 spells CASSEDQGWGQETQYF. The CDR3 DNA sequence: TGTGCCAGCAGTGAGGATCAGGGTTGGGGTCAAGAGACCCAGTACTTC.

The chain employs TRBV7-8 and TRBJ2-2; 11 nucleotides line up with TRBD2. With V trimmed by 5 bases and J by 6 bases, 8 bases remained unmatched. This CDR3 comprises 16 residues. Germline lookup yields CDR1 SGHVS and CDR2 FQNEAQ. CDR3 in amino acids: CASSTRLAGMSGELFF. The CDR3, as DNA: TGTGCCAGCAGCACCCGACTAGCGGGAATGTCCGGGGAGCTGTTTTTT.

The chain couples TRBV7-2 to TRBJ2-1; 11 bases align to TRBD2. The CDR3 covers 15 residues. Germline CDR1 and CDR2: SGHTA and FQGNSA. The J segment lost 7 bases and the V segment lost 5 bases, leaving 7 bases of the junction unmatched. Here the CDR3 reads CASSKTSGALNEQFF. The CDR3 region has the DNA TGTGCCAGCAGCAAGACTAGCGGGGCCCTTAATGAGCAGTTCTTC.

This chain uses TRBV9 with TRBJ2-1; 8 bases line up with TRBD1. The CDR3 has 13 amino acids. Germline CDR1 and CDR2: SGDLS and YYNGEE. J gave up 9 bases and V 3 bases, and 5 bases lay outside the gene matches. CDR3 sequence (DNA): TGTGCCAGCAGCGGCGGACAGGGTATTGAGCAGTTCTTC. Its translation: CASSGGQGIEQFF.

This clone was seen a few times. V gene TRBV6-5 combines with J gene TRBJ1-1, with D unresolved. Germline V gene sequence: CDR1 MNHEY, CDR2 SVGAGI. The CDR3 is 13 residues long. Trimming left V 5 bases short and J 2 bases short, with 9 bases between. CDR3: CASSTLTNTEAFF. In DNA, the CDR3 is TGTGCCAGCAGTACCCTTACAAACACTGAAGCTTTCTTT.

The V and J genes are TRBV19 and TRBJ1-2; maybe TRBD1 (6 bases). The CDR3 is made up of 15 amino acids. Germline CDR1 is LNHDA and CDR2 is SQIVND (reference sequence). V lost 7 bases and J lost 2, with 17 bases in between. The CDR3 spells CASNHGGAENYGYTF. The CDR3 region has the DNA TGTGCCAGTAACCATGGGGGGGCGGAGAACTATGGCTACACCTTC. The entire variable domain, with the rest obtained from reference TRBV19 and TRBJ1-2, is as follows: DGGITQSPKYLFRKEGQNVTLSCEQNLNHDAMYWYRQDPGQGLRLIYYSQIVNDFQKGDIAEGYSVSREKKESFPLTVTSAQKNPTAFYLCASNHGGAENYGYTFGSGTRLTVV.

This clone has only one observation. CDR3 DNA sequence: TGCGCCAGCAGCCTAGGCGGGGGCAACACTGAAGCTTTCTTT. Translation: CASSLGGGNTEAFF. The chain combines TRBV4-1 with TRBJ1-1; TRBD1 is a possible D gene (6 bases). V was pared by 4 bases and J by 2 bases, with 11 bases between. This CDR3 contains 14 residues. The germline CDR1 and CDR2 sequences are MGHRA and YSYEKL.

The chain carries TRBV6-6 and TRBJ1-5; D not certain. CDR1 and CDR2 from the germline V gene are MNHNY and SVGAGI (reference sequence). Trimming removed 0 bases from V and 0 bases from J, with 3 bases in between. The CDR3 is 14 amino acids. CDR3 DNA: TGTGCCAGCAGTTACTCGAGTAGCAATCAGCCCCAGCATTTT. This codes for CASSYSSSNQPQHF.

CDR3 protein: CASSPQRDRRPDTQYF. CDR3 bases: TGTGCCAGCTCACCACAGAGGGACAGGAGGCCAGATACGCAGTATTTT. This rearrangement joins TRBV18 to TRBJ2-3; 8 positions match TRBD1. J was trimmed by 4 bases and V by 1 base; bases with no gene match: 7. CDR1 KGHSH and CDR2 LQKENI come from the germline V gene. The CDR3 totals 16 residues.

This clone has only one observation. At one end the junction does not follow the germline gene, possibly because of a read error. The V gene is TRBV5-8, the J gene TRBJ2-7, with 10 positions matching TRBD2. Per the germline V gene, CDR1 is SGHTS and CDR2 is YDEGEE. The length of the CDR3 is 12 residues. Here the CDR3 reads CASSFITSGVDF. CDR3 sequence (DNA): TGTGCCAGCAGCTTCATAACTAGCGGGGTCGACTTC.